This TCR beta chain was recovered during a study of blood T cell repertoires in COVID-19. About the research overall: There were acute and convalescent COVID-19 samples, and they came from the United States, Italy and Spain. From T cells, B-cell-depleted T cells, or PBMCs came the material, which was cDNA or gDNA.

Germline values: CDR1 LNHDA, CDR2 SQIVND (reference sequence). The V end was cut by 6 bases, the J end by 1 base, with 12 bases between. The CDR3 consists of 14 residues. In the study's own analysis: Reference gene primer amplification yielded estimated nucleated cell counts. Using immunoSEQ multiplex PCR, the repertoire was profiled, and TCRdb retains in-frame clones only, with some absent. D and trimming come from the DNA, and the V and J calls and clone size come from that table. The repertoire holds around 23,000 clones, with roughly 90% as singletons. The chain links TRBV19 to TRBJ1-1, with D unclear. This TCR was sampled from a man aged 65 to 79 with active COVID-19. The sample was peripheral blood. The CDR3 loop reads CASSAIGWNTEAFF. CDR3 nucleotide sequence: TGTGCCAGTAGCGCAATCGGGTGGAACACTGAAGCTTTCTTT.